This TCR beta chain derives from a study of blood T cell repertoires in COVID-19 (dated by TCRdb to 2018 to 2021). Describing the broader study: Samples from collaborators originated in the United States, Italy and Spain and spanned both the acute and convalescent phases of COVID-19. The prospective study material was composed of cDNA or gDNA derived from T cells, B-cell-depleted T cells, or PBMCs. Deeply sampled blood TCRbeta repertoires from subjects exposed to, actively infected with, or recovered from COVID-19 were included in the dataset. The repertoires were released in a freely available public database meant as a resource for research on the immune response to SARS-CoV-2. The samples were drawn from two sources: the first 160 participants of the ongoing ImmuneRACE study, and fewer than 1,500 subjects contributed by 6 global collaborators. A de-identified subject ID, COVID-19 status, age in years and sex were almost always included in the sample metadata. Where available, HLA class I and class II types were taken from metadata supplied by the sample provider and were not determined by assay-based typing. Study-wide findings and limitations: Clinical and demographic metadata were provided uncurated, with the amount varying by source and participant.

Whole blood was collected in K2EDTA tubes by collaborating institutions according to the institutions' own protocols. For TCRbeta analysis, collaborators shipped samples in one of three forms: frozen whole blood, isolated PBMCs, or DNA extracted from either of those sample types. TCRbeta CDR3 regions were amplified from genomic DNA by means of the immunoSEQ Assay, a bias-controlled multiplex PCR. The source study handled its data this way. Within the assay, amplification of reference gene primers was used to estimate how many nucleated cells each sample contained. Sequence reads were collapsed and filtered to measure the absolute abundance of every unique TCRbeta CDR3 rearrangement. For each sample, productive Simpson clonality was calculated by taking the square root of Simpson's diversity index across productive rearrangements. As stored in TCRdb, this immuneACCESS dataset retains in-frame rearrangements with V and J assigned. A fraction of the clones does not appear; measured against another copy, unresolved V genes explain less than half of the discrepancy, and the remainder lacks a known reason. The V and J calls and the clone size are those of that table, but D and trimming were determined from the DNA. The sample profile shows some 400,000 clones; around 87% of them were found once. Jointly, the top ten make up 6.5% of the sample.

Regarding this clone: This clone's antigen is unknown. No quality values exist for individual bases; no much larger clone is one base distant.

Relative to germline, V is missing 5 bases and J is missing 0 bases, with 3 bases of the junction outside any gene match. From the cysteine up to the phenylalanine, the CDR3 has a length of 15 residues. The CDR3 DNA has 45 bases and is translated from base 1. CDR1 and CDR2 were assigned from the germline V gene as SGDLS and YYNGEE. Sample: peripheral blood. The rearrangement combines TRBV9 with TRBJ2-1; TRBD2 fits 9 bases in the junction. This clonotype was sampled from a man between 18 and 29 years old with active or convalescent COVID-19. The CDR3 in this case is CASSPSGDSYNEQFF. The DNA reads TGTGCCAGCAGTCCTAGCGGGGACTCCTACAATGAGCAGTTCTTC.